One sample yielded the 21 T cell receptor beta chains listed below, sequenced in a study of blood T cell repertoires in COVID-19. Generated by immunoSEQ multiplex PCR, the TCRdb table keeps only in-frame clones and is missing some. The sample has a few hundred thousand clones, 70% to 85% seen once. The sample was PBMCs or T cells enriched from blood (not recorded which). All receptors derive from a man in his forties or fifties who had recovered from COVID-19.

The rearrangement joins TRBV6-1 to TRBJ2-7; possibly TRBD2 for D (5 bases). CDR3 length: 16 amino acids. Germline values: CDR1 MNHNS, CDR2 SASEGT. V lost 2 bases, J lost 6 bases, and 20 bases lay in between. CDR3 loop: CASSEQVRGGLTEQYF. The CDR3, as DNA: TGTGCCAGCAGTGAACAGGTTCGGGGTGGGCTGACCGAGCAGTACTTC.

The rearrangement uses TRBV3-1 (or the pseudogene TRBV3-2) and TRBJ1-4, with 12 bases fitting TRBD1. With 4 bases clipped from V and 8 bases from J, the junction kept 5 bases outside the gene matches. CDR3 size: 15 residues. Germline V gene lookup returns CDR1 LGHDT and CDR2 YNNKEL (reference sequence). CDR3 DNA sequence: TGTGCCAGCAGCCCCGGGACAGGGGGCGACGAAAAACTGTTTTTT. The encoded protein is CASSPGTGGDEKLFF.

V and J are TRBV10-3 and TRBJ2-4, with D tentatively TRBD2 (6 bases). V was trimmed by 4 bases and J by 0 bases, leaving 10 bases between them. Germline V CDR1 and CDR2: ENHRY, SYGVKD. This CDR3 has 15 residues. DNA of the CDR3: TGTGCCATCAGTGGGGGGGTCGTAGCCAAAAACATTCAGTACTTC. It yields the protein CAISGGVVAKNIQYF.

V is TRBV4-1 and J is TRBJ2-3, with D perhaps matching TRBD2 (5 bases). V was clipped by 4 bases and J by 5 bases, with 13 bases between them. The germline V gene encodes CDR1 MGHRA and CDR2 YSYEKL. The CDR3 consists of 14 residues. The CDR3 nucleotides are TGCGCCAGCAGCCGTACGGGGTTGGGAGATACGCAGTATTTT. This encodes CASSRTGLGDTQYF.

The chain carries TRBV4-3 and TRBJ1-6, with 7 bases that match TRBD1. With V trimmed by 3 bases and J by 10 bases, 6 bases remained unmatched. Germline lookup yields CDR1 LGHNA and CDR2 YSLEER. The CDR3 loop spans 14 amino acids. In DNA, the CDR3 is TGCGCCAGCAGCCAGGAGACAGGGAGATCACCCCTCCACTTT. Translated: CASSQETGRSPLHF.

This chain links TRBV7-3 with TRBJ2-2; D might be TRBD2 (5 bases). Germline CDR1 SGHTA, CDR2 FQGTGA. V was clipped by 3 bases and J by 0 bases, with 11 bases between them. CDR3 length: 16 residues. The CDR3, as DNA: TGTGCCAGCAGCTTCGAGGGCAGATCGAACACCGGGGAGCTGTTTTTT. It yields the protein CASSFEGRSNTGELFF.

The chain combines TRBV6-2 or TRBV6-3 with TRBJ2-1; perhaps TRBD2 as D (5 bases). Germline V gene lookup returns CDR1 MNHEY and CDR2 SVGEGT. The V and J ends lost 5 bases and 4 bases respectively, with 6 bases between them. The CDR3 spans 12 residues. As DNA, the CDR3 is TGTGCCAGCAGTCCGGGGTACAATGAGCAGTTCTTC. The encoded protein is CASSPGYNEQFF.

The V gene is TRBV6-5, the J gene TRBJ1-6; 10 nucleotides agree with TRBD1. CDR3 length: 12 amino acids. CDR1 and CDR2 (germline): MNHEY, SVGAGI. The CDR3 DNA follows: TGTGCAGCGGGACAGGGGAATTCACCCCTCCACTTT. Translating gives CAAGQGNSPLHF.

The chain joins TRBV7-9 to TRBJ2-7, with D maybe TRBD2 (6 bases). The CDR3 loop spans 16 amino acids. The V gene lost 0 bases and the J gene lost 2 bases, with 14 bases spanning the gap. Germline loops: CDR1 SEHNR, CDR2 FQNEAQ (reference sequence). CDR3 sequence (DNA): TGTGCCAGCAGCTTAGCGGGTGGAGGAGGGGCCTACGAGCAGTACTTC. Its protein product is CASSLAGGGGAYEQYF.

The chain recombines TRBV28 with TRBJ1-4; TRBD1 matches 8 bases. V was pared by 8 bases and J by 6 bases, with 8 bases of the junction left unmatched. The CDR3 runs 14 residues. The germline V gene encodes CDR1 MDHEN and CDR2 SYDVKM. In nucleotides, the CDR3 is TGTGCCAGCCGACCCGGGACAGGAGATGAAAAACTGTTTTTT. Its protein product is CASRPGTGDEKLFF.

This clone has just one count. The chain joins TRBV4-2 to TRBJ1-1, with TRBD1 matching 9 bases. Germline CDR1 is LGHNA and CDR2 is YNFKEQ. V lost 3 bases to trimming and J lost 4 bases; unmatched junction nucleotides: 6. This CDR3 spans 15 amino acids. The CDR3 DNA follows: TGTGCCAGCAGCCAGGTAGACAGGGGGGGCACTGAAGCTTTCTTT. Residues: CASSQVDRGGTEAFF.

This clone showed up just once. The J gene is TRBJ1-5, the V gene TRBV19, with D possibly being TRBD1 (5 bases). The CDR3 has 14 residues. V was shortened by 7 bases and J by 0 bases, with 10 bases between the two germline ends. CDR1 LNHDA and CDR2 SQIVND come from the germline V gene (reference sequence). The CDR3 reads CASKRGSSNQPQHF. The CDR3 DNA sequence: TGTGCCAGTAAAAGGGGTTCTAGCAATCAGCCCCAGCATTTT. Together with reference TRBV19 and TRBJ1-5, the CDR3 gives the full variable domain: DGGITQSPKYLFRKEGQNVTLSCEQNLNHDAMYWYRQDPGQGLRLIYYSQIVNDFQKGDIAEGYSVSREKKESFPLTVTSAQKNPTAFYLCASKRGSSNQPQHFGDGTRLSIL.

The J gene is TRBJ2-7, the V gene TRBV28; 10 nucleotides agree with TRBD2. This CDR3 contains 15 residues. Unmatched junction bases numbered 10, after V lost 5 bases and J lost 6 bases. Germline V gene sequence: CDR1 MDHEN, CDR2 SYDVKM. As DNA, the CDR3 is TGTGCCAGCAGTCATAGCGGGGGGAGAACGGCCGAGCAGTACTTC. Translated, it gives CASSHSGGRTAEQYF.

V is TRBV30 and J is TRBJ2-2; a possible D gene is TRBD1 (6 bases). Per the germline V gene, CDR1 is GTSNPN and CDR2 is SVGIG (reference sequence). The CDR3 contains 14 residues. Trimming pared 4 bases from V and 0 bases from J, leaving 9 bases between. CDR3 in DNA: TGTGCCTGGAAAGCAGGGGCGAACACCGGGGAGCTGTTTTTT. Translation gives CAWKAGANTGELFF. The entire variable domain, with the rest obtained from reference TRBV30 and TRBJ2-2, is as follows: SQTIHQWPATLVQPVGSPLSLECTVEGTSNPNLYWYRQAAGRGLQLLFYSVGIGQISSEVPQNLSASRPQDRQFILSSKKLLLSDSGFYLCAWKAGANTGELFFGEGSRLTVL.

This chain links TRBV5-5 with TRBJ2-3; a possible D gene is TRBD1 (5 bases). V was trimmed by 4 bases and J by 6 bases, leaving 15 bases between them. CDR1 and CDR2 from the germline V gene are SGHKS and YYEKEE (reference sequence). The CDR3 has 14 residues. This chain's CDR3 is CASSPQGMYDTQYF. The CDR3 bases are TGTGCCAGCAGCCCCCAGGGTATGTACGATACGCAGTATTTT.

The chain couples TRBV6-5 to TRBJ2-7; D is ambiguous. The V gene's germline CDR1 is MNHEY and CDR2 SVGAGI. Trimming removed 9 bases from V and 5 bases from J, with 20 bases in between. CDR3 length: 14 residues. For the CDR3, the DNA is TGTGCCAGTAGTCCCCGGGTGATTTTGCACGAGCAGTACTTC. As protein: CASSPRVILHEQYF.

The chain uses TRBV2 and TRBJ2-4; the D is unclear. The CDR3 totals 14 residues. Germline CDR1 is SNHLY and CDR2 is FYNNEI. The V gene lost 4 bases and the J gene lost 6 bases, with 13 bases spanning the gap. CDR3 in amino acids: CASSGGGSPNIQYF. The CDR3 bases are TGTGCCAGCAGTGGAGGTGGTTCCCCAAACATTCAGTACTTC. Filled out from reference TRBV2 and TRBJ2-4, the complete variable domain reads EPEVTQTPSHQVTQMGQEVILRCVPISNHLYFYWYRQILGQKVEFLVSFYNNEISEKSEIFDDQFSVERPDGSNFTLKIRSTKLEDSAMYFCASSGGGSPNIQYFGAGTRLSVL.

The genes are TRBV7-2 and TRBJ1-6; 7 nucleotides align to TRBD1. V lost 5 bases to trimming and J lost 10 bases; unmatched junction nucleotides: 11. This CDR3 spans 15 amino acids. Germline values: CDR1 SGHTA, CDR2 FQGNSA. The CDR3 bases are TGTGCCAGCAGCCCCCGACAGGGATTGGCGTCACCCCTCCACTTT. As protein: CASSPRQGLASPLHF.

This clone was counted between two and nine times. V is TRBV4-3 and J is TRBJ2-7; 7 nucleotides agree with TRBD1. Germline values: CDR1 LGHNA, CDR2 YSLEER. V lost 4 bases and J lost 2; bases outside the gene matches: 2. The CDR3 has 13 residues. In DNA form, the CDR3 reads TGCGCCAGCAGCCGGGACAGAGCCTACGAGCAGTACTTC. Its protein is CASSRDRAYEQYF.

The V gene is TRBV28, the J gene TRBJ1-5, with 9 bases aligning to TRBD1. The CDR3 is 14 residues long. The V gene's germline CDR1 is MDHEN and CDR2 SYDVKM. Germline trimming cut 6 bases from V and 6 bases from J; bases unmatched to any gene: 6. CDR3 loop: CASSRTGAAQPQHF. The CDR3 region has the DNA TGTGCCAGCAGCCGGACAGGGGCGGCTCAGCCCCAGCATTTT.

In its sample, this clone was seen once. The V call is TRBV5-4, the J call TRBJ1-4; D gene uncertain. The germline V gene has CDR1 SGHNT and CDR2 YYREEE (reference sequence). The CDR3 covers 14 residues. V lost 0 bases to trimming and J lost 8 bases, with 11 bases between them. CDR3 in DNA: TGTGCCAGCAGCTTGGGGACTCCGGGGGAAAAACTGTTTTTT. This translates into CASSLGTPGEKLFF.